These 5 T cell receptor beta chains share one sample of origin, sequenced in a study of cytomegalovirus exposure and HLA in healthy donors. The PCR employed 60 Vbeta primers together with 13 Jbeta primers. Sequencing used immunoSEQ multiplex PCR; TCRdb keeps in-frame clones, though not all of them. This sample yields about 170,000 clones, of which 80% are seen a single time; 1% belongs to the top ten. Specimen: PBMCs. These receptors were taken from a woman aged 45 to 65 in good health and CMV-seropositive.

This sequence joins TRBV20-1 and TRBJ1-1, with a weak D call TRBD1 (5 bases). V lost 8 bases to trimming and J lost 3 bases, with 10 bases between them. Germline values: CDR1 DFQATT, CDR2 SNEGSKA (reference sequence). CDR3 size: 11 residues. Here the CDR3 reads CSRPGDTEAFF. The CDR3 DNA reads TGCAGTCGCCCGGGGGACACTGAAGCTTTCTTT.

V and J are TRBV11-2 and TRBJ2-7; 8 bases map to TRBD1. Germline loops: CDR1 SGHAT, CDR2 FQNNGV. Unmatched junction bases numbered 7, after V lost 7 bases and J lost 2 bases. CDR3 length equals 14 residues. The CDR3 region is CASTEDRGAYEQYF. The CDR3 bases are TGTGCCAGCACCGAAGACAGGGGCGCCTACGAGCAGTACTTC.

This rearrangement joins TRBV18 to TRBJ1-1, with D unclear. The CDR3 spans 14 residues. Germline CDR1 is KGHSH and CDR2 is LQKENI. The germline V and J ends were trimmed by 0 bases and 7 bases, with 12 bases remaining between them. The CDR3 DNA sequence: TGTGCCAGCTCACCACCGGACGGGAGGGATGAAGCTTTCTTT. This codes for CASSPPDGRDEAFF. Full variable domain (missing parts from reference TRBV18 and TRBJ1-1): NAGVMQNPRHLVRRRGQEARLRCSPMKGHSHVYWYRQLPEEGLKFMVYLQKENIIDESGMPKERFSAEFPKEGPSILRIQQVVRGDSAAYFCASSPPDGRDEAFFGQGTRLTVV.

V usage is TRBV19 and J usage is TRBJ2-6; the D is unclear. From germline, CDR1 is LNHDA and CDR2 SQIVND (reference sequence). The CDR3 is 14 residues long. Trimming removed 5 bases at V and 4 bases at J, with 9 bases between. The CDR3 DNA is TGTGCCAGTAGTCCCCTCTACGGGGCCAACGTCCTGACTTTC. It is translated as CASSPLYGANVLTF.

This clone has more than one count but fewer than ten. The identical CDR3 is also encoded by other nucleotide sequences in the sample. This chain joins TRBV28 and TRBJ1-3; D unclear. V gave up 7 bases and J gave up 0 bases, with 13 bases separating them. The CDR3 is made up of 15 amino acids. CDR1 is MDHEN and CDR2 is SYDVKM in the germline V gene. The CDR3 bases are TGTGCCAGCATCGACTCAAGGCGCTCTGGAAACACCATATATTTT. This gives the protein CASIDSRRSGNTIYF.